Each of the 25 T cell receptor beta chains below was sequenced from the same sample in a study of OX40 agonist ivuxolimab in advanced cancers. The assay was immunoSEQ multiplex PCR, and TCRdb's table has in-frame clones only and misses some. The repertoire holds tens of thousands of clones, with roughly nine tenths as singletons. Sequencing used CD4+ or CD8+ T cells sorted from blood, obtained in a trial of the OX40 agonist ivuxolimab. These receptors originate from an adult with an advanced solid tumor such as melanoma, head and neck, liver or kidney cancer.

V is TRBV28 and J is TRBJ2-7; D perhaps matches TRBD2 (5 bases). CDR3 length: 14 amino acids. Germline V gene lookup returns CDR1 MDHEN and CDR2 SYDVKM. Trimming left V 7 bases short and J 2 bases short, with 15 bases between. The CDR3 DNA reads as TGTGCCAGCACACTTGGGCGGGTAACCTACGAGCAGTACTTC. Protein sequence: CASTLGRVTYEQYF.

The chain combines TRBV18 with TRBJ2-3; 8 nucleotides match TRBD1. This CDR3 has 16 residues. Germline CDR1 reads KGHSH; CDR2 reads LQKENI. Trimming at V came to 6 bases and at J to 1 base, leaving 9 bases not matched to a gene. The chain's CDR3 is CASSPGRGQGTDTQYF. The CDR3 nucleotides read TGTGCCAGCTCCCCTGGTAGGGGACAGGGCACAGATACGCAGTATTTT. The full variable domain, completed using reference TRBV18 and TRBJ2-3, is NAGVMQNPRHLVRRRGQEARLRCSPMKGHSHVYWYRQLPEEGLKFMVYLQKENIIDESGMPKERFSAEFPKEGPSILRIQQVVRGDSAAYFCASSPGRGQGTDTQYFGPGTRLTVL.

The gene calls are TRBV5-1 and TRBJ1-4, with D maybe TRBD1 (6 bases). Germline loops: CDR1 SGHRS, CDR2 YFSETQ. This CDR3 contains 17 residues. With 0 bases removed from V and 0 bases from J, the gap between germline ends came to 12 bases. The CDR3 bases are TGCGCCAGCAGCTTGGGACAGGTTCTTGCAACTAATGAAAAACTGTTTTTT. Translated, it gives CASSLGQVLATNEKLFF.

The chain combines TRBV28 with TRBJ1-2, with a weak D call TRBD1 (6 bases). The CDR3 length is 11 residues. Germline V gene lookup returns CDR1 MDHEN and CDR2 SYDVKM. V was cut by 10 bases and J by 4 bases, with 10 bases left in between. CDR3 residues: CAIAGAYGYTF. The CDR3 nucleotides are TGTGCCATCGCGGGGGCCTATGGCTACACCTTC.

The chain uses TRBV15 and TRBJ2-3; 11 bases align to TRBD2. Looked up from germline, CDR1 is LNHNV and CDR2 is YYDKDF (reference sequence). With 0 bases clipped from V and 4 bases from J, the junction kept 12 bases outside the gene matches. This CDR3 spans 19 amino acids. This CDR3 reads CATSREKGDVSGRADTQYF. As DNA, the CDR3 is TGTGCCACCAGCAGAGAAAAGGGCGACGTTAGCGGGAGGGCAGATACGCAGTATTTT.

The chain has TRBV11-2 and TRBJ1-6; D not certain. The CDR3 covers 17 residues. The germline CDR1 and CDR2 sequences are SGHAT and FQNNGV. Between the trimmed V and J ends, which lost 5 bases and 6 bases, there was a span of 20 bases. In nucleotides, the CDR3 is TGTGCCAGCAGCCCGCAACTTTCGGGGATGGGTAATTCACCCCTCCACTTT. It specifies CASSPQLSGMGNSPLHF. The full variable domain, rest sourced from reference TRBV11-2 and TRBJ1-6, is EAGVAQSPRYKIIEKRQSVAFWCNPISGHATLYWYQQILGQGPKLLIQFQNNGVVDDSQLPKDRFSAERLKGVDSTLKIQPAKLEDSAVYLCASSPQLSGMGNSPLHFGNGTRLTVT.

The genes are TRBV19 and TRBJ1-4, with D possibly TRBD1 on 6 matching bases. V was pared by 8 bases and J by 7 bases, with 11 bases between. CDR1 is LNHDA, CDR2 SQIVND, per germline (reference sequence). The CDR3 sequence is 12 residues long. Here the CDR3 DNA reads TGTGCCAGTGGACAGCTTCGTGAAAAACTGTTTTTT. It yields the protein CASGQLREKLFF.

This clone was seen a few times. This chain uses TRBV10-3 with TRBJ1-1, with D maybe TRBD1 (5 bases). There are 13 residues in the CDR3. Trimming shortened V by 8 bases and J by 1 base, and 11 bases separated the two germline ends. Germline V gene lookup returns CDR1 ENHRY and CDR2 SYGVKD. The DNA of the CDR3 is TGTGCCATCGGGGCGGAGACGAACACTGAAGCTTTCTTT. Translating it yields CAIGAETNTEAFF.

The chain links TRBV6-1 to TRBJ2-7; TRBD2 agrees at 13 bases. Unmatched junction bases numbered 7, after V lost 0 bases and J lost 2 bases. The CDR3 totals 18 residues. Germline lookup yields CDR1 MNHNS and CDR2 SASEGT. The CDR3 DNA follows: TGTGCCAGCAGTGAAGCGCTACCGGGACTAGCGGGACCCTACGAGCAGTACTTC. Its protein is CASSEALPGLAGPYEQYF.

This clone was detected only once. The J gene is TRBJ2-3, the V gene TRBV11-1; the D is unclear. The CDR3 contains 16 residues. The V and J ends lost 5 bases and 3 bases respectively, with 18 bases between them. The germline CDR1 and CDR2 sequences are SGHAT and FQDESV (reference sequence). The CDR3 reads CASSGIRTEETDTQYF. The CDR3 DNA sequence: TGTGCCAGCAGCGGCATCCGGACCGAAGAAACAGATACGCAGTATTTT.

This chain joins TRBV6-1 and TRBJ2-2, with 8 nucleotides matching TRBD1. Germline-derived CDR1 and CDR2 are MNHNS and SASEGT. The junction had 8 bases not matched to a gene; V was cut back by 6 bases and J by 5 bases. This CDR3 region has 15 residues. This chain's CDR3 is CASRDRDRLTGELFF. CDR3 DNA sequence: TGTGCCAGCAGGGACAGGGACAGGTTGACCGGGGAGCTGTTTTTT.

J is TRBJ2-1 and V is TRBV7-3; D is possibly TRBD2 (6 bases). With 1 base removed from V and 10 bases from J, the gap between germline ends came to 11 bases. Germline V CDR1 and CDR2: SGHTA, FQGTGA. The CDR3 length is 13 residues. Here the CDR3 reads CASSLSGKGEQFF. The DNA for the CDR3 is TGTGCCAGCAGCTTAAGCGGGAAGGGAGAGCAGTTCTTC.

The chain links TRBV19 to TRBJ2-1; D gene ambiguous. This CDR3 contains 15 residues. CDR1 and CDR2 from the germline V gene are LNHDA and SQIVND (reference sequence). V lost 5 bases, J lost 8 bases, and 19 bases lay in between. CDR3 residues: CASSDWIRVVDEQFF. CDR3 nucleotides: TGTGCCAGTAGTGATTGGATACGGGTAGTCGATGAGCAGTTCTTC.

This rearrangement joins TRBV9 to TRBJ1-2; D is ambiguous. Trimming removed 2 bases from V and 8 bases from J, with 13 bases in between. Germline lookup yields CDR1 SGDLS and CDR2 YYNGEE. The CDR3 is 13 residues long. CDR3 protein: CASSVFGRSGYTF. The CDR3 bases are TGTGCCAGCAGCGTTTTTGGTCGGTCGGGCTACACCTTC.

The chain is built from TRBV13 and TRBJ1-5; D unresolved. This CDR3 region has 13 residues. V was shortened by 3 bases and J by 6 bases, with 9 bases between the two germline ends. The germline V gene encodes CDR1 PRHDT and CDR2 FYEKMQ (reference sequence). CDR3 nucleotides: TGTGCCAGCAGCTTTTTGGGTGGTCAGCCCCAGCATTTT. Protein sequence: CASSFLGGQPQHF.

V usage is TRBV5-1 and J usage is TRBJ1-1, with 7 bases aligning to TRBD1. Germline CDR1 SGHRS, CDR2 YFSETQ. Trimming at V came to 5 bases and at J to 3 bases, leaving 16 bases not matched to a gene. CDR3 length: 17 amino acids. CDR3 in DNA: TGCGCCAGCAGTTTTAGAAAAACGACAGGGAGGGACACTGAAGCTTTCTTT. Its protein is CASSFRKTTGRDTEAFF.

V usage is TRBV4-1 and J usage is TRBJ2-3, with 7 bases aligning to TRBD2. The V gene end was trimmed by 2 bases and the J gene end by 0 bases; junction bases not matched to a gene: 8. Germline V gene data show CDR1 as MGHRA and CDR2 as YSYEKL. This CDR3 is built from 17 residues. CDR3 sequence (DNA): TGCGCCAGCAGCCAAACACCGACTAGCACGAGCACAGATACGCAGTATTTT. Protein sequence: CASSQTPTSTSTDTQYF.

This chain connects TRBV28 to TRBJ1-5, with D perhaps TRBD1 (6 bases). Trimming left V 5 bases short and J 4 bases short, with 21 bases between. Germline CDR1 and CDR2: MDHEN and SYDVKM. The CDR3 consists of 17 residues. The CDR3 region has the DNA TGTGCCAGCAGTCCCGCTGTATTGGGCAGGGGAAATCAGCCCCAGCATTTT. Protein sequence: CASSPAVLGRGNQPQHF.

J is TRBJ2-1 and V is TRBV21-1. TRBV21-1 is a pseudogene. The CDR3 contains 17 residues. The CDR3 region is CASEGGFESDSYNEQFF. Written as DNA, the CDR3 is TGTGCCAGCGAAGGGGGGTTTGAGTCGGACTCCTACAATGAGCAGTTCTTC.

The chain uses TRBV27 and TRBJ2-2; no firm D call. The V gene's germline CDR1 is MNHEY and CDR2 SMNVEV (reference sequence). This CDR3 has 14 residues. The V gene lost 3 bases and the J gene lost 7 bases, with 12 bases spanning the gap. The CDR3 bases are TGTGCCAGCAGTTTTCTTAGTCGTGACGGGGAGCTGTTTTTT. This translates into CASSFLSRDGELFF.

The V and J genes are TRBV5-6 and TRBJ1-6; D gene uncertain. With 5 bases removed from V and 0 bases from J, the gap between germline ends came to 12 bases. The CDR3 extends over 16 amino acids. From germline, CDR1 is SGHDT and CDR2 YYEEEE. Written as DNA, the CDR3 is TGTGCCAGCAGTTTAGACGGGAGCTCCTATAATTCACCCCTCCACTTT. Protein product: CASSLDGSSYNSPLHF.

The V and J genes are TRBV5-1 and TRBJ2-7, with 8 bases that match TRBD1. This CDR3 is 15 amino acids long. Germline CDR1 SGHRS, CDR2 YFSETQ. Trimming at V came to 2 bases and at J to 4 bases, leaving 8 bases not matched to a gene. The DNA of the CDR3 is TGCGCCAGCAGCTTAGGACAGGGAGGAGTGTACGAGCAGTACTTC. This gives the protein CASSLGQGGVYEQYF.

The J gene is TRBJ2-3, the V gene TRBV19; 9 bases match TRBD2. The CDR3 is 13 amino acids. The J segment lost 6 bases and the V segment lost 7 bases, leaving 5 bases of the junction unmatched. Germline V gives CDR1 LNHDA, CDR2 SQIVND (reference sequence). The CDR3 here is CASKYGTSDTQYF. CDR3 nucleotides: TGTGCCAGTAAATATGGGACTAGCGATACGCAGTATTTT.

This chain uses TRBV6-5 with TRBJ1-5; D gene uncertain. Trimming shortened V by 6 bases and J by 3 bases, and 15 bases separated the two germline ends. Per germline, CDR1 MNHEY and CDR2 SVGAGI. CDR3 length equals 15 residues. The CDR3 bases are TGTGCCAGCAGAAGCCAAACGGGATTCAATCAGCCCCAGCATTTT. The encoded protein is CASRSQTGFNQPQHF.

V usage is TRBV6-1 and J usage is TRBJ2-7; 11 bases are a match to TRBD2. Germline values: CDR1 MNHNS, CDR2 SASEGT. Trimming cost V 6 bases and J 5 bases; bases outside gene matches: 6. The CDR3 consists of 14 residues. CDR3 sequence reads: CASRATSGSHEQYF. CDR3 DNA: TGTGCCAGCAGAGCAACTAGCGGGAGTCACGAGCAGTACTTC.